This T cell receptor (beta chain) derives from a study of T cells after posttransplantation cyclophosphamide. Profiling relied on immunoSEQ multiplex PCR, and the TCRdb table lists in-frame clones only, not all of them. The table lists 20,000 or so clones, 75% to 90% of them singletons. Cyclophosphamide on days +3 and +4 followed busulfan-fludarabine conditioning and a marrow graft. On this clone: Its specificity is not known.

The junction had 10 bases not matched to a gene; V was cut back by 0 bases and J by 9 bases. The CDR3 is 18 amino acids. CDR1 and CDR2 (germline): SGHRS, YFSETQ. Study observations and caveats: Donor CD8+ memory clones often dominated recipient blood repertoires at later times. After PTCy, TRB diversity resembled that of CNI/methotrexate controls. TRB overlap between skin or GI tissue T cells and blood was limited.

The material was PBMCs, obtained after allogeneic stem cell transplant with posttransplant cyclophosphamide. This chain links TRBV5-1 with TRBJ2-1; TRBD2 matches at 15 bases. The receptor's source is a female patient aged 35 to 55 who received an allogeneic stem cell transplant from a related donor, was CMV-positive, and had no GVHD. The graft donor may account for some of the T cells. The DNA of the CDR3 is TGCGCCAGCAGCTTGGCCCCGTTGGGACTAGCGGGAGGTATTGAGCAGTTCTTC. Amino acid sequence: CASSLAPLGLAGGIEQFF.